The 22 T cell receptor beta chains below were found in one sample sequenced in a study of PD-L1 blockade in urothelial cancer. The assay was immunoSEQ multiplex PCR, and TCRdb's table has in-frame clones only and misses some. The sample has around 26,000 clones, 75% to 90% seen once; the top ten hold roughly 30%. The sequencing here drew on PBMCs, taken around atezolizumab (anti-PD-L1) treatment. Source of these receptors: a man aged 60 to 69 with urothelial cancer.

The chain has TRBV6-1 and TRBJ1-4, with D unresolved. The CDR3 is 15 residues long. Germline V lookup: CDR1 MNHNS, CDR2 SASEGT. The V and J ends lost 2 bases and 3 bases respectively, with 10 bases between them. The DNA of the CDR3 is TGTGCCAGCAGTGAACGTGCGGCACCTAATGAAAAACTGTTTTTT. This codes for CASSERAAPNEKLFF.

The rearrangement joins TRBV5-6 to TRBJ1-2, with D unresolved. The length of the CDR3 is 15 residues. V was trimmed by 1 base and J by 3 bases, leaving 13 bases between them. Per the germline V gene, CDR1 is SGHDT and CDR2 is YYEEEE. Written as DNA, the CDR3 is TGTGCCAGCAGCTTGAGCATGTTGGAGGACTATGGCTACACCTTC. Its protein product is CASSLSMLEDYGYTF.

The chain links TRBV28 to TRBJ1-2; D is uncertain. The CDR3 consists of 15 residues. The germline V and J ends were trimmed by 4 bases and 6 bases, with 18 bases remaining between them. Germline V gene data show CDR1 as MDHEN and CDR2 as SYDVKM. CDR3 nucleotides: TGTGCCAGCAGTTCCTCGTTTCCCGGAGGACATGGCTACACCTTC. The encoded protein is CASSSSFPGGHGYTF.

The genes are TRBV18 and TRBJ2-2, with 10 bases aligning to TRBD1. Germline V lookup: CDR1 KGHSH, CDR2 LQKENI. V dropped 1 base and J dropped 7; count of bases not matched to a gene: 6. CDR3 length equals 16 residues. CDR3 bases: TGTGCCAGCTCACCACGGGGACAGGGGTCGAACGGGGAGCTGTTTTTT. The encoded protein is CASSPRGQGSNGELFF.

V is TRBV5-1 and J is TRBJ2-7; D remains unclear. The ends were cut back, 3 bases at V and 2 bases at J, with 12 bases in the middle. This CDR3 region has 14 residues. The V gene's germline CDR1 is SGHRS and CDR2 YFSETQ. CDR3 residues: CASSSSSDTYEQYF. CDR3 DNA sequence: TGCGCCAGCAGCTCAAGTAGTGACACCTACGAGCAGTACTTC.

The chain combines TRBV7-9 with TRBJ2-2, with 7 bases aligning to TRBD1. After removal of 3 bases from V and 2 bases from J, the junction contained 6 bases not matched to a gene. The CDR3 is 16 amino acids. Germline V gene lookup returns CDR1 SEHNR and CDR2 FQNEAQ (reference sequence). As DNA, the CDR3 is TGTGCCAGCAGCTTGAAGGGACAGATAAACACCGGGGAGCTGTTTTTT. Translated: CASSLKGQINTGELFF.

V gene TRBV6-5 combines with J gene TRBJ1-4; 7 bases are a match to TRBD1. The V segment lost 6 bases and the J segment 9 bases; nucleotides outside the gene matches: 13. The germline gives CDR1 MNHEY, CDR2 SVGAGI. CDR3 size: 15 residues. The CDR3 coding sequence is TGTGCCAGCAGGCCCGCGGAGGGGGCGCTTAAAAAACTGTTTTTT. It yields the protein CASRPAEGALKKLFF.

The genes are TRBV14 and TRBJ1-6; D is unclear. The CDR3 contains 15 residues. Germline assignment: CDR1 SGHDN and CDR2 FVKESK. V was pared by 0 bases and J by 10 bases, with 13 bases between. The CDR3: CASSQDPAGRSPLHF. CDR3 nucleotides: TGTGCCAGCAGCCAAGATCCCGCGGGCCGGTCACCCCTCCACTTT.

The gene calls are TRBV2 and TRBJ1-5; 10 bases fit TRBD1. Germline values: CDR1 SNHLY, CDR2 FYNNEI. CDR3 length: 15 amino acids. Trimming removed 7 bases from V and 4 bases from J; junction bases left unmatched: 7. The CDR3 reads CASIIRDRGNQPQHF. The CDR3 DNA reads as TGTGCCAGCATCATCCGGGACAGGGGAAATCAGCCCCAGCATTTT.

This chain connects TRBV5-6 to TRBJ1-5; 12 bases map to TRBD1. Unmatched junction bases numbered 5, after V lost 4 bases and J lost 6 bases. Germline assignment: CDR1 SGHDT and CDR2 YYEEEE. The CDR3 runs 15 residues. This CDR3 reads CASSLRDRGLQPQHF. CDR3 coding DNA: TGTGCCAGCAGCCTCCGGGACAGGGGGCTTCAGCCCCAGCATTTT. Together with reference TRBV5-6 and TRBJ1-5, the CDR3 gives the full variable domain: DAGVTQSPTHLIKTRGQQVTLRCSPKSGHDTVSWYQQALGQGPQFIFQYYEEEERQRGNFPDRFSGHQFPNYSSELNVNALLLGDSALYLCASSLRDRGLQPQHFGDGTRLSIL.

J is TRBJ2-5 and V is TRBV10-3, with 10 bases fitting TRBD2. The V segment lost 6 bases and the J segment 2 bases; nucleotides outside the gene matches: 6. The CDR3 contains 15 residues. Germline V gene sequence: CDR1 ENHRY, CDR2 SYGVKD. The CDR3 region is CAIRSSGREQETQYF. In nucleotides, the CDR3 is TGTGCCATCAGATCAAGCGGGAGGGAACAAGAGACCCAGTACTTC.

This chain links TRBV5-4 with TRBJ1-3; no firm D call. V lost 0 bases, J lost 0 bases, and 4 bases lay in between. The germline V gene has CDR1 SGHNT and CDR2 YYREEE (reference sequence). This CDR3 has 14 residues. In nucleotides, the CDR3 is TGTGCCAGCAGCTTGGAGCTCTCTGGAAACACCATATATTTT. Its protein product is CASSLELSGNTIYF.

V usage is TRBV30 and J usage is TRBJ1-1, with D hard to call. From germline, CDR1 is GTSNPN and CDR2 SVGIG (reference sequence). The CDR3 runs to 13 residues. Between the trimmed V and J ends, which lost 8 bases and 1 base, there was a span of 14 bases. This CDR3 reads CAALVGPNTEAFF. The CDR3 DNA follows: TGTGCCGCATTAGTTGGTCCGAACACTGAAGCTTTCTTT.

The V call is TRBV7-9, the J call TRBJ1-1, with 9 bases identical to TRBD1. The J segment lost 1 base and the V segment lost 3 bases, leaving 6 bases of the junction unmatched. This CDR3 region has 16 residues. Germline lookup yields CDR1 SEHNR and CDR2 FQNEAQ (reference sequence). The CDR3 DNA is TGTGCCAGCAGCTTCCGGGCGGGACAGGGGAACACTGAAGCTTTCTTT. Encoded protein: CASSFRAGQGNTEAFF.

V is TRBV5-8 and J is TRBJ2-5, with 8 bases matching TRBD1. The CDR3 consists of 16 residues. Trimming cost V 2 bases and J 2 bases; bases outside gene matches: 8. CDR1 SGHTS and CDR2 YDEGEE come from the germline V gene. The CDR3 loop is CASSLGQGPTQETQYF. The CDR3, as DNA: TGTGCCAGCAGCTTAGGACAGGGCCCCACTCAAGAGACCCAGTACTTC. The full variable domain, rest sourced from reference TRBV5-8 and TRBJ2-5, is EAGVTQSPTHLIKTRGQQATLRCSPISGHTSVYWYQQALGLGLQFLLWYDEGEERNRGNFPPRFSGRQFPNYSSELNVNALELEDSALYLCASSLGQGPTQETQYFGPGTRLLVL.

The chain couples TRBV7-3 to TRBJ2-3, with 10 bases fitting TRBD2. The ends lost 2 bases at V and 6 bases at J; junction bases unmatched: 11. The germline V gene encodes CDR1 SGHTA and CDR2 FQGTGA. The CDR3 is 17 residues long. The CDR3 region has the DNA TGTGCCAGCAGCTTAGCGCTAGCGGGGGCCCCCGGGGATACGCAGTATTTT. It translates to CASSLALAGAPGDTQYF.

The chain couples TRBV5-1 to TRBJ2-1; D may be TRBD2 (6 bases). Germline CDR1 and CDR2: SGHRS and YFSETQ. The CDR3 runs 15 residues. The V gene lost 3 bases and the J gene lost 2 bases, with 12 bases spanning the gap. The CDR3 DNA reads TGCGCCAGCAGCTCACGGGAGAGGGCCTACAATGAGCAGTTCTTC. It encodes CASSSRERAYNEQFF.

About this clone: The DNA is omitted, as the CDR3 cannot be located on it reliably, and the CDR3 follows TCRdb's listing. The CDR3 sequence: CASSILAENTEAFF. V is TRBV19 and J is TRBJ1-1; no check of the table's D call, TRBD1, against the DNA was made. Germline V gene sequence: CDR1 LNHDA, CDR2 SQIVND (reference sequence). The CDR3 spans 14 residues, counting both ends.

The rearrangement joins TRBV5-1 to TRBJ1-5, with D possibly matching TRBD1 (5 bases). The ends were cut back, 4 bases at V and 0 bases at J, with 8 bases in the middle. CDR1 and CDR2 (germline): SGHRS, YFSETQ. The CDR3 is made up of 14 amino acids. This CDR3 reads CASSPQGSNQPQHF. As DNA, the CDR3 is TGCGCCAGCAGCCCGCAGGGTAGCAATCAGCCCCAGCATTTT.

This clone was detected once. The J gene is TRBJ2-1, the V gene TRBV5-1; 7 positions agree with TRBD1. V shed 4 bases and J 8 bases; nucleotides not matched to a gene: 9. This CDR3 has 14 residues. Germline values: CDR1 SGHRS, CDR2 YFSETQ. This CDR3 reads CASSRQGPSDEQFF. In nucleotides, the CDR3 is TGCGCCAGCAGCCGACAGGGCCCGTCGGATGAGCAGTTCTTC.

The rearrangement joins TRBV11-2 to TRBJ2-3, with TRBD2 identical over 7 bases. Trimming cost V 5 bases and J 1 base; bases outside gene matches: 6. This CDR3 comprises 15 residues. Germline V CDR1 and CDR2: SGHAT, FQNNGV. The CDR3 protein is CASSTTSAGTDTQYF. The DNA for the CDR3 is TGTGCCAGCAGCACTACTAGCGCAGGCACAGATACGCAGTATTTT.

The genes are TRBV19 and TRBJ2-7, with a possible D match to TRBD2 (5 bases). The CDR3 extends over 13 amino acids. Trimming stripped 6 bases from V and 2 bases from J, with 11 bases between. Looked up from germline, CDR1 is LNHDA and CDR2 is SQIVND (reference sequence). This CDR3 reads CASRPTGTYEQYF. As DNA, the CDR3 is TGTGCCAGTAGACCGACGGGGACCTACGAGCAGTACTTC.